The 2 T cell receptor beta chains below come from one sample, sequenced in a study of T-cell memory formation after mild COVID-19. MiXCR, run by TCRdb on the 5' RACE reads, gives a single entry per CDR3 protein. The sample has roughly 320,000 distinct CDR3 sequences, 28% seen once. The specimen was PBMCs or a T cell subset sorted from them (not recorded which). Every receptor here comes from an adult woman who had mild COVID-19 (a few samples of this study predate the infection). Cell type and time point are not known.

V is TRBV5-1 and J is TRBJ2-3; D remains ambiguous. Trimming removed 0 bases from V and 6 bases from J, with 11 bases in between. This CDR3 has 14 amino acids. Per the germline V gene, CDR1 is SGHRS and CDR2 is YFSETQ. The CDR3: CASSLGRPRDTQYF. The CDR3 DNA is TGCGCCAGCAGCTTGGGACGCCCCAGGGATACGCAGTATTTT.

This clonotype was detected only a few times. The J gene is TRBJ1-2, the V gene TRBV20-1; D uncertain. Germline lookup yields CDR1 DFQATT and CDR2 SNEGSKA (reference sequence). V gave up 1 base and J gave up 4 bases, with 4 bases separating them. The CDR3 totals 11 residues. For the CDR3, the DNA is TGCAGTGCTAGAGTCCTCTATGGCTACACCTTC. The encoded protein is CSARVLYGYTF.